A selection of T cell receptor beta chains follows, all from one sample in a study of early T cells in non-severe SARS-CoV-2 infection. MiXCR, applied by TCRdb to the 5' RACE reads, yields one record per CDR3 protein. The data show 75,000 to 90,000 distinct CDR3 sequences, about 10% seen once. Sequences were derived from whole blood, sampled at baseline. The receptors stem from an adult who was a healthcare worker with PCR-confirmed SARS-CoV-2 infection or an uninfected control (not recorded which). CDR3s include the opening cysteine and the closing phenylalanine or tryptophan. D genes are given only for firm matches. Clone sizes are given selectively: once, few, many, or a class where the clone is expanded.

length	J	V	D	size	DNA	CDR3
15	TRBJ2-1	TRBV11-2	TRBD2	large	TGTGCCAGCAGCGAGGGACTAGCCTCCTACAATGAGCAGTTCTTC	CASSEGLASYNEQFF
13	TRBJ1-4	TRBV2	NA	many	TGTGCCAGCAGTGATTCCGGGATTGAAAAACTGTTTTTT	CASSDSGIEKLFF
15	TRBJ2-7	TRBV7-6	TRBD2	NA	TGTGCCAGCAGCTTAGACGCGGGAGTTCCCTACGAGCAGTACTTC	CASSLDAGVPYEQYF
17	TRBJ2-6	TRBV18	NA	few	TGTGCCAGCTCACCGGTGGCTAGCGAAGCCGGGGCCAACGTCCTGACTTTC	CASSPVASEAGANVLTF
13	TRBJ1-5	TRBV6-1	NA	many	TGTGCCAGCAGTGGGACAGAGAATCAGCCCCAGCATTTT	CASSGTENQPQHF
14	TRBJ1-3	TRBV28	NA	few	TGTGCCAGCAGTTTACAGGGTTCTGGAAACACCATATATTTT	CASSLQGSGNTIYF
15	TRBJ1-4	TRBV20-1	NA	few	TGCAGTGCTAGGGAAGACGGGGCCCTCCGGGAAAAACTGTTTTTT	CSAREDGALREKLFF
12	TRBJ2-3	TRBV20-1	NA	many	TGCAGTGAAAGCAGTAGCACAGATACGCAGTATTTT	CSESSSTDTQYF
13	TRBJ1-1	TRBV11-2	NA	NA	TGTGCCAGCAGGGCAGCTCCGAACGCTGAAGCTTTCTTT	CASRAAPNAEAFF
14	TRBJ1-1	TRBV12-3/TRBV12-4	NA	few	TGTGCCAGCACCCCAAATCGGATGAACACTGAAGCTTTCTTT	CASTPNRMNTEAFF
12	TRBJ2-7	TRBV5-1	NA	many	TGCGCCAGCAGCTTGGTACGGGGCGAGCAGTACTTC	CASSLVRGEQYF
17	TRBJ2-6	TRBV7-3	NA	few	TGTGCCAGCAGCTTAACGTTTGCCGGCTCTGGGGCCAACGTCCTGACTTTC	CASSLTFAGSGANVLTF
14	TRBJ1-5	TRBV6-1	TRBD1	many	TGTGCCAGCAGTGAGGGACAGGAGGATCAGCCCCAGCATTTT	CASSEGQEDQPQHF
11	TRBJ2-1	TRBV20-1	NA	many	TGCAGTGCTAGTCCATCAGGGGAGCAGTTCTTC	CSASPSGEQFF
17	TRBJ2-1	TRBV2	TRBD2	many	TGTGCCAGCAGTCGACTAGCGGGAGTAGGGGTCGTCTATGAGCAGTTCTTC	CASSRLAGVGVVYEQFF
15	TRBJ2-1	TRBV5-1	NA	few	TGCGCCAGCAGCTCCGCCGAGACCTCCTACAATGAGCAGTTCTTC	CASSSAETSYNEQFF
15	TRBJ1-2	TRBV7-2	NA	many	TGTGCCAGCAGCCTTATCCTACAGGGAAACTATGGCTACACCTTC	CASSLILQGNYGYTF
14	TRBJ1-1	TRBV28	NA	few	TGTGCCAGCACCTGGGGCGAGAGGAACACTGAAGCTTTCTTT	CASTWGERNTEAFF
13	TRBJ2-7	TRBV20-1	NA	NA	TGCAGTGCCAAGGACGGACGGGCCTACGAGCAGTACTTC	CSAKDGRAYEQYF
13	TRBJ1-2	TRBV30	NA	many	TGTGCCTGGAGTTCAGGGGACGGCTATGGCTACACCTTC	CAWSSGDGYGYTF
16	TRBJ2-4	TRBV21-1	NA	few	TGTGCCAGCAGCATTGTGAGCGGGGACACCAAAAACATTCAGTACTTC	CASSIVSGDTKNIQYF
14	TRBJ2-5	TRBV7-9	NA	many	TGTGCCAGCAGCTCCGGGACTGCAATTGGGACCCAGTACTTC	CASSSGTAIGTQYF
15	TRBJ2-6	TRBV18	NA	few	TGTGCCAGCTCACTCCAGGACTCTGGGGCCAACGTCCTGACTTTC	CASSLQDSGANVLTF
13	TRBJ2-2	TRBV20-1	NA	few	TGCAGTGCTAGTCAACTAGACACCGGGGAGCTGTTTTTT	CSASQLDTGELFF
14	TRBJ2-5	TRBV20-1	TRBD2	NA	TGCAGTGCTAGTGCTAGCGGGAGGGCGGAGACCCAGTACTTC	CSASASGRAETQYF
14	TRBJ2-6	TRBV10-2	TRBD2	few	TGCGCCACGGGGAGGGCTTCTGGGGCCAACGTCCTGACTTTC	CATGRASGANVLTF
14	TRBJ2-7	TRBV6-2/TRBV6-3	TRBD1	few	TGTGCCAGCAGTCACGGGACAGTTACTAGGGAGCAGTACTTC	CASSHGTVTREQYF
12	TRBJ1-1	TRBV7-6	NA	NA	TGTGCCAGCAGCTTAAAGGGCCAGAAAGCTTTCTTT	CASSLKGQKAFF
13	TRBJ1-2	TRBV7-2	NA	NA	TGTGCCAGCAGCTCGCGGACAGTTTATGGCTACACCTTC	CASSSRTVYGYTF
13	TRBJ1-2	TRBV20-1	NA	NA	TGCAGTGCTAGTGGGGCCGGTAACTATGGCTACACCTTC	CSASGAGNYGYTF
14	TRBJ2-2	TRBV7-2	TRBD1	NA	TGTGCCAGCAGACTCAACAGGGGGACCGGGGAGCTGTTTTTT	CASRLNRGTGELFF
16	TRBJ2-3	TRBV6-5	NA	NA	TGTGCCAGCAGTTACTCGATGACGGGGGGCACAGATACGCAGTATTTT	CASSYSMTGGTDTQYF
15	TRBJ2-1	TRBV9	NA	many	TGTGCCAGCAGCGTGCAAGGATCTTACTACAATGAGCAGTTCTTC	CASSVQGSYYNEQFF
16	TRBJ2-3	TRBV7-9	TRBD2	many	TGTGCCAGCAGCGGGGGACTAGCGGGAGTGATGGATACGCAGTATTTT	CASSGGLAGVMDTQYF
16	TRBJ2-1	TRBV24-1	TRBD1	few	TGTGCCACCAGTGACCGGGGACAGGGAGGGAGAAATGAGCAGTTCTTC	CATSDRGQGGRNEQFF
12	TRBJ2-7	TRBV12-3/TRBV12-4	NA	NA	TGTGCCAGCAGTTATTGGGGGTACGAGCAGTACTTC	CASSYWGYEQYF
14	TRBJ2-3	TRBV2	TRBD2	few	TGTGCCAGCAGTGAAGGGACTAGCGGGAGCTGGGAGGATTTT	CASSEGTSGSWEDF
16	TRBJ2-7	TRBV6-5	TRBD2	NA	TGTGCCAGCAGTACCAGAAGCGGGAATCTTGCCTACGAGCAGTACTTC	CASSTRSGNLAYEQYF
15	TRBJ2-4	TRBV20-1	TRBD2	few	TGCAGTGCCAAATCTCTAGCGGACCCTAGGGACATTCAGTACTTC	CSAKSLADPRDIQYF
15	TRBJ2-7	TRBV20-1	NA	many	TGCAGTGCTAGAGTCTCAGGTCGAGAACCGTACGAGCAGTACTTC	CSARVSGREPYEQYF
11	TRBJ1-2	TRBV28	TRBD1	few	TGTGCCAGCGAGGGACAGGGCCCTCTCTTCTTC	CASEGQGPLFF
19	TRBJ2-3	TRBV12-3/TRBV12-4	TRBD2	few	TGTGCCAGCAGCCCGACTAGCGGAGAGGTCACAGTGAGCACAGATACGCAGTATTTT	CASSPTSGEVTVSTDTQYF
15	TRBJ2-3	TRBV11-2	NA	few	TGTGCCAGCAGCGAAAGAGGACGGAACACAGATACGCAGTATTTT	CASSERGRNTDTQYF
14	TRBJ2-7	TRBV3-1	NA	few	TGTGCCAGCAGCCCATACAACCGGAACGGGGAGCAGTACTTC	CASSPYNRNGEQYF